The next 11 T cell receptor beta chains were all read from a single sample in a study of shared clonotypes between healthy human individuals. TCRdb's copy holds only in-frame clones and misses some; the assay was immunoSEQ multiplex PCR. Altogether about 2.4 million clones are present, 93% being singletons, with the ten largest covering more than 0.35%. Sequenced input: naive CD4+ T cells from PBMCs. The sample's subset: CD45RA+ positively selected. The receptor source for this set is a man younger than 30 in good health. Some clones in this sample may be carry-over from other donors' samples.

The J gene is TRBJ2-7, the V gene TRBV4-3, with 7 bases fitting TRBD2. Trimming took 0 bases from V and 5 from J; bases not matched to a gene: 4. Germline CDR1 and CDR2: LGHNA and YSLEER. The CDR3 length is 14 residues. CDR3 DNA: TGCGCCAGCAGCCAAGAGTTAGCGGGCGACGAGCAGTACTTC. It is translated as CASSQELAGDEQYF.

V is TRBV12-5 and J is TRBJ1-5, with 9 bases fitting TRBD1. The trim removed 4 bases at V and 4 bases at J, leaving 5 bases unmatched. From germline, CDR1 is LGHNT and CDR2 FRNRAP. This CDR3 has 15 amino acids. The CDR3 loop reads CASGWGQGTNQPQHF. DNA of the CDR3: TGTGCTAGTGGTTGGGGACAGGGTACAAATCAGCCCCAGCATTTT.

This clone has a single count. This chain connects TRBV6-1 to TRBJ1-2, with 7 bases that match TRBD1. The CDR3 is 14 amino acids. V shed 6 bases and J 4 bases; nucleotides not matched to a gene: 8. Germline CDR1 is MNHNS and CDR2 is SASEGT. DNA for the CDR3: TGTGCCAGCAGGGTAGGGGGCCAGGTCTATGGCTACACCTTC. It encodes CASRVGGQVYGYTF.

The CDR3, as DNA: TGTGCCAGCAGTGAAACCGGGACCTGGTACGAGCAGTACTTC. This codes for CASSETGTWYEQYF. This chain links TRBV6-1 with TRBJ2-7; D might be TRBD1 or TRBD2, each matching 5 bases. The CDR3 has 14 amino acids. With 2 bases removed from V and 4 bases from J, the gap between germline ends came to 12 bases. Germline-derived CDR1 and CDR2 are MNHNS and SASEGT.

This chain's CDR3 is CSVTRTGPYEQYF. CDR3 sequence (DNA): TGCAGCGTAACGAGGACAGGTCCCTACGAGCAGTACTTC. The chain uses TRBV29-1 and TRBJ2-7, with 7 bases aligning to TRBD1. V lost 6 bases and J lost 2; bases outside the gene matches: 7. The CDR3 has 13 residues. The germline V gene has CDR1 SQVTM and CDR2 ANQGSEA.

The chain recombines TRBV5-1 with TRBJ2-5; unclear D gene. V dropped 0 bases and J dropped 5 bases, with 11 bases sitting between them. Germline V CDR1 and CDR2: SGHRS, YFSETQ. This CDR3 region has 14 residues. CDR3 sequence: CASSLGQVGETQYF. The CDR3 coding sequence is TGCGCCAGCAGCTTGGGGCAGGTAGGGGAGACCCAGTACTTC.

About this clone itself: The sample holds other DNA sequences that translate to the same CDR3. The CDR3 sequence: CASSPLLDTQYF. CDR3 DNA: TGTGCCAGCTCACCCTTATTGGATACGCAGTATTTT. The chain couples TRBV18 to TRBJ2-3; unclear D gene. In germline, CDR1 is KGHSH, CDR2 LQKENI. Trimming took 3 bases from V and 6 from J, leaving 7 bases between them. The CDR3 is 12 residues long.

The chain combines TRBV7-2 with TRBJ2-1; TRBD2 aligns across 11 bases. The V gene end was trimmed by 5 bases and the J gene end by 9 bases; junction bases not matched to a gene: 12. The length of the CDR3 is 16 residues. The V gene's germline CDR1 is SGHTA and CDR2 FQGNSA. In DNA, the CDR3 is TGTGCCAGCAGCCCACAACTAGCGGGAGTCGGTAGTGAGCAGTTCTTC. Its translation is CASSPQLAGVGSEQFF.

This chain connects TRBV28 to TRBJ1-2; D might be TRBD1 (5 bases). Germline CDR1 and CDR2: MDHEN and SYDVKM. This CDR3 contains 15 residues. Trimming cost V 5 bases and J 4 bases, with 17 bases left between them. CDR3 in amino acids: CASSVGSGRIYGYTF. The CDR3 DNA sequence: TGTGCCAGCAGTGTCGGATCAGGGAGGATCTATGGCTACACCTTC.

This rearrangement joins TRBV28 to TRBJ1-2; TRBD1 matches at 8 bases. Germline CDR1 reads MDHEN; CDR2 reads SYDVKM. This CDR3 spans 15 amino acids. The V gene end was trimmed by 1 base and the J gene end by 3 bases; junction bases not matched to a gene: 4. In DNA form, the CDR3 reads TGTGCCAGCAGTTTATCAGGGGGCCGAGACTATGGCTACACCTTC. Its protein product is CASSLSGGRDYGYTF.

V and J are TRBV28 and TRBJ1-2; 9 nucleotides line up with TRBD1. Germline-derived CDR1 and CDR2 are MDHEN and SYDVKM. J gave up 4 bases and V 3 bases, and 18 bases lay outside the gene matches. CDR3 length: 19 residues. CDR3 in DNA: TGTGCCAGCAGTTTGTGGCTCCGACAGGGGGATGTTGGCGGCTATGGCTACACCTTC. Translation: CASSLWLRQGDVGGYGYTF.